This T cell receptor beta chain was recovered during a study of response to subunit inactivated influenza vaccine. One entry per CDR3 protein results from TCRdb running MiXCR on the RT-PCR reads. The data contain more than 550,000 distinct CDR3 sequences, approximately 11% of them singletons. The same sample was also used in a study of T cells expressing NK-cell markers. From that report: Beta-chain TCR cDNA was generated via 5'RACE template switching with UMIs. Investigators obtained TCR beta repertoires from sorted CD3+CD56+NKG2C+, CD3+CD56+NKG2C- and CD3+CD56-NKG2C+ T cells. Seven donors tested HCMV-seropositive and one tested seronegative among the eight sequenced. An anti-gamma-delta TCR antibody confined sorting to alpha-beta TCR T cells across several of the experiments. These clonotypes, the leaders elsewhere, also led the CD3+CD56-NKG2C+ fraction in several donors.

This receptor was identified in a man aged 50 or older who received an inactivated influenza vaccine. Sequencing used PBMCs from blood, obtained on the day of vaccination.

In DNA form, the CDR3 reads TGTGCCATGAGCCCCGGGACAATGAACACCGGGGAGCTGTTTTTT. As protein: CAMSPGTMNTGELFF. The chain combines TRBV4-2 with TRBJ2-2; D perhaps matches TRBD1 (6 bases). V was pared by 10 bases and J by 1 base, with 16 bases between. From germline, CDR1 is LGHNA and CDR2 YNFKEQ. The CDR3 contains 15 residues.